This T cell receptor beta chain was identified during a study of shared clonotypes between healthy human individuals. Between the trimmed V and J ends, which lost 0 bases and 4 bases, there was a span of 8 bases. The CDR3 has 14 residues. Per the germline V gene, CDR1 is SGHDT and CDR2 is YYEEEE. The table came from immunoSEQ multiplex PCR; TCRdb's copy has only in-frame clones and leaves some out. This table holds about 2,500,000 clones, approximately 90% found once. Material: naive CD4+ T cells sorted from blood. Indicated subset: CD45RA+ positively selected. The sequence was obtained from a man aged 18 to 35 in good health. The rearrangement uses TRBV5-6 and TRBJ2-1, with D tentatively TRBD1 (5 bases). In DNA form, the CDR3 reads TGTGCCAGCAGCTTGGACAGGAGATACAATGAGCAGTTCTTC. It is translated as CASSLDRRYNEQFF.